These 19 T cell receptor beta chains came from one sample sequenced in a study of T-cell reconstitution after alpha-beta-depleted transplantation in children. Unique molecular identifiers were incorporated when the TCRbeta library was constructed. TCRdb re-called the PCR reads with MiXCR, one entry per CDR3 protein. Here the sample spans about 540,000 distinct CDR3 sequences, roughly 18% being singletons. This specimen consisted of PBMCs from the stem cell graft donor, obtained from the stem cell graft. All receptors come from a human donor who donated a stem cell graft to a child with acute lymphoblastic leukemia.

The J gene is TRBJ2-3, the V gene TRBV2; 11 bases fit TRBD2. CDR3 size: 18 residues. CDR1 SNHLY and CDR2 FYNNEI come from the germline V gene. The V segment lost 5 bases and the J segment 1 base; nucleotides outside the gene matches: 11. This CDR3 reads CASSPQITSGSGTDTQYF. Written as DNA, the CDR3 is TGTGCCAGCAGTCCCCAAATTACTAGCGGGAGTGGCACAGATACGCAGTATTTT.

This rearrangement joins TRBV5-1 to TRBJ2-1; perhaps TRBD2 as D (6 bases). There are 15 residues in the CDR3. Germline assignment: CDR1 SGHRS and CDR2 YFSETQ. Trimming left V 1 base short and J 6 bases short, with 14 bases between. The CDR3 region has the DNA TGCGCCAGCAGCTTGACCCATGCGGGGCTCAATGAGCAGTTCTTC. Encoded protein: CASSLTHAGLNEQFF. The whole variable domain, remainder taken from reference TRBV5-1 and TRBJ2-1, is KAGVTQTPRYLIKTRGQQVTLSCSPISGHRSVSWYQQTPGQGLQFLFEYFSETQRNKGNFPGRFSGRQFSNSRSEMNVSTLELGDSALYLCASSLTHAGLNEQFFGPGTRLTVL.

V gene TRBV14 combines with J gene TRBJ1-2; D is unresolved. Germline assignment: CDR1 SGHDN and CDR2 FVKESK. CDR3 size: 13 residues. With 8 bases removed from V and 9 bases from J, the gap between germline ends came to 19 bases. The CDR3 is CASGPGLLCCYTF. Here the CDR3 DNA reads TGTGCCAGCGGCCCAGGACTCCTCTGCTGCTACACCTTC.

This clonotype was detected only a few times. The chain is built from TRBV10-2 and TRBJ2-3, with D perhaps TRBD2 (5 bases). The germline V and J ends were trimmed by 6 bases and 2 bases, with 15 bases remaining between them. Per germline, CDR1 WSHSY and CDR2 SAAADI. This CDR3 has 15 residues. The CDR3 DNA follows: TGCGCCAGCAGCCCTATAAGCGGTCACACAGATACGCAGTATTTT. Protein sequence: CASSPISGHTDTQYF.

This clonotype turned up a few times. The V call is TRBV29-1, the J call TRBJ1-2; TRBD1 agrees at 8 bases. In germline, CDR1 is SQVTM, CDR2 ANQGSEA. CDR3 size: 12 residues. The CDR3 reads CTVGQGTGGYTF. The CDR3 nucleotides are TGCACAGTCGGACAGGGAACGGGGGGCTACACCTTC.

The V gene is TRBV29-1, the J gene TRBJ1-3; 7 bases agree with TRBD1. The CDR3 length is 15 residues. Germline V gives CDR1 SQVTM, CDR2 ANQGSEA. Germline trimming cut 4 bases from V and 6 bases from J; bases unmatched to any gene: 12. This CDR3 reads CSVADRVSLENTIYF. The CDR3 bases are TGCAGCGTTGCCGACAGGGTGTCTCTGGAAAACACCATATATTTT.

This clonotype occurred once. The gene calls are TRBV9 and TRBJ2-2; D may be TRBD1 (5 bases). Germline lookup yields CDR1 SGDLS and CDR2 YYNGEE. Trimming stripped 0 bases from V and 6 bases from J, with 15 bases between. The CDR3 runs 16 residues. This CDR3 reads CASSVVSSRVSGELFF. CDR3 nucleotides: TGTGCCAGCAGCGTAGTCAGTAGCAGGGTTTCCGGGGAGCTGTTTTTT.

This clonotype was seen a handful of times. The gene calls are TRBV2 and TRBJ1-4, with a possible D match to TRBD1 (5 bases). This CDR3 has 15 residues. The germline V gene has CDR1 SNHLY and CDR2 FYNNEI. V dropped 4 bases and J dropped 3 bases, with 12 bases sitting between them. The CDR3: CASSGRDQANEKLFF. CDR3 nucleotides: TGTGCCAGCAGTGGCCGGGACCAAGCTAATGAAAAACTGTTTTTT.

This clonotype was counted a few times. The chain joins TRBV20-1 to TRBJ1-1, with D maybe TRBD1 (5 bases). The CDR3 runs to 15 residues. V lost 0 bases and J lost 0, with 11 bases in between. Germline V lookup: CDR1 DFQATT, CDR2 SNEGSKA (reference sequence). The CDR3 region has the DNA TGCAGTGCTAGAGATCGTGGCAGGGTGAACACTGAAGCTTTCTTT. Translation gives CSARDRGRVNTEAFF.

This clonotype was seen a handful of times. This CDR3 reads CSARGGATEAFF. CDR3 bases: TGCAGTGCTAGAGGGGGGGCCACTGAAGCTTTCTTT. The chain has TRBV20-1 and TRBJ1-1, with D possibly TRBD1 on 6 matching bases. The germline V and J ends were trimmed by 1 base and 4 bases, with 7 bases remaining between them. The CDR3 is 12 amino acids. Germline CDR1 reads DFQATT; CDR2 reads SNEGSKA (reference sequence).

This clonotype was seen a few times. The V call is TRBV12-3 or TRBV12-4, the J call TRBJ2-1, with unresolved D. The CDR3 extends over 15 amino acids. V lost 5 bases and J lost 4, with 15 bases in between. The CDR3 is CASSRTQPPYNEQFF. The CDR3 nucleotides read TGTGCCAGCAGTCGGACGCAACCCCCTTACAATGAGCAGTTCTTC.

The genes are TRBV5-1 and TRBJ1-2; tentatively, D is TRBD1 (6 bases). Per the germline V gene, CDR1 is SGHRS and CDR2 is YFSETQ. The CDR3 extends over 15 amino acids. Deletions cut 0 bases from V and 1 base from J, with 10 bases between. For the CDR3, the DNA is TGCGCCAGCAGCTTGGTTCCAGGGGTTAACTATGGCTACACCTTC. It specifies CASSLVPGVNYGYTF.

A few counts support this clonotype. The chain recombines TRBV9 with TRBJ2-1; no clear D. The CDR3 has 14 amino acids. Per the germline V gene, CDR1 is SGDLS and CDR2 is YYNGEE. With 3 bases removed from V and 5 bases from J, the gap between germline ends came to 12 bases. The CDR3 region is CASSAAVGDNEQFF. The DNA for the CDR3 is TGTGCCAGCAGCGCCGCAGTAGGAGACAATGAGCAGTTCTTC.

The chain uses TRBV12-3 or TRBV12-4 and TRBJ2-5, with TRBD2 identical over 11 bases. Trimming at V came to 3 bases and at J to 3 bases, leaving 3 bases not matched to a gene. The length of the CDR3 is 15 residues. CDR3 sequence (DNA): TGTGCCAGCAGTTTCTCGGGACTAGCGGAAGAGACCCAGTACTTC. It is translated as CASSFSGLAEETQYF.

The V and J genes are TRBV29-1 and TRBJ1-5; D unclear. Trimming took 0 bases from V and 2 from J, leaving 11 bases between them. Germline assignment: CDR1 SQVTM and CDR2 ANQGSEA. The CDR3 consists of 15 residues. CDR3 nucleotides: TGCAGCGTTGAAGACCACAACGACCGCAATCAGCCCCAGCATTTT. It is translated as CSVEDHNDRNQPQHF. Complete variable domain (other parts from reference TRBV29-1 and TRBJ1-5): SAVISQKPSRDICQRGTSLTIQCQVDSQVTMMFWYRQQPGQSLTLIATANQGSEATYESGFVIDKFPISRPNLTFSTLTVSNMSPEDSSIYLCSVEDHNDRNQPQHFGDGTRLSIL.

The chain couples TRBV20-1 to TRBJ2-7; 8 bases fit TRBD2. This CDR3 comprises 14 residues. Germline CDR1 reads DFQATT; CDR2 reads SNEGSKA (reference sequence). J was trimmed by 0 bases and V by 3 bases; bases with no gene match: 4. The CDR3 is CSASLLAVSYEQYF. The CDR3, as DNA: TGCAGTGCTAGTCTACTAGCGGTCTCCTACGAGCAGTACTTC.

The J gene is TRBJ1-1, the V gene TRBV20-1; D is unclear. The germline CDR1 and CDR2 sequences are DFQATT and SNEGSKA (reference sequence). The CDR3 runs 13 residues. CDR3: CSSLSRVPLEAFF. Here the CDR3 DNA reads TGCAGCTCTCTCAGCCGGGTACCCCTTGAAGCTTTCTTT.

This clonotype was recorded a few times. The chain has TRBV27 and TRBJ1-5, with D perhaps TRBD1 (5 bases). Germline V gene lookup returns CDR1 MNHEY and CDR2 SMNVEV (reference sequence). The V gene lost 4 bases and the J gene lost 2 bases, with 6 bases spanning the gap. CDR3 length: 13 residues. CDR3 protein: CASSSGRNQPQHF. The CDR3, as DNA: TGTGCCAGCAGTTCGGGGCGCAATCAGCCCCAGCATTTT.

This clonotype occurred a few times. The chain links TRBV5-1 to TRBJ1-2; 8 bases map to TRBD1. This CDR3 spans 15 amino acids. The V gene's germline CDR1 is SGHRS and CDR2 YFSETQ. The trim removed 4 bases at V and 2 bases at J, leaving 7 bases unmatched. CDR3 in amino acids: CASSMGDRINYGYTF. CDR3 bases: TGCGCCAGCAGCATGGGGGACAGGATCAACTATGGCTACACCTTC.